The 21 T cell receptor beta chains presented below share a single source sample, sequenced in a study of blood T cell repertoires in COVID-19. The table came from immunoSEQ multiplex PCR; TCRdb's copy has only in-frame clones and leaves some out. The sample has under 300,000 clones, approximately 80% seen once; the top ten hold approximately 15%. Sequencing was done on a sample of PBMCs or T cells enriched from blood (not recorded which). These receptors all come from a man aged 40-50 years who had recovered from COVID-19.

This clone was recorded many times. The chain has TRBV6-4 and TRBJ2-3, with D perhaps TRBD1 (5 bases). Trimming shortened V by 7 bases and J by 3 bases, and 20 bases separated the two germline ends. CDR3 length equals 16 residues. Germline CDR1 MRHNA, CDR2 SNTAGT. CDR3: CASTTYRGLSTDTQYF. CDR3 nucleotides: TGTGCCAGCACCACGTATAGGGGTTTAAGTACAGATACGCAGTATTTT.

CDR3 amino acids: CASSPNSGNTIYF. The DNA for the CDR3 is TGTGCCAGCAGTCCCAACTCTGGAAACACCATATATTTT. The chain joins TRBV2 to TRBJ1-3; no definite D call. The CDR3 loop spans 13 amino acids. CDR1 and CDR2 (germline): SNHLY, FYNNEI. V lost 5 bases and J lost 0, with 5 bases in between.

The V call is TRBV3-1 (or the pseudogene TRBV3-2), the J call TRBJ2-7; D gene unclear. Germline loops: CDR1 LGHDT, CDR2 YNNKEL (reference sequence). Trimming took 2 bases from V and 3 from J, leaving 8 bases between them. There are 13 residues in the CDR3. CDR3: CASSQNLYYEQYF. In DNA form, the CDR3 reads TGTGCCAGCAGCCAAAACCTATACTACGAGCAGTACTTC.

This clone has just one count. Here the CDR3 DNA reads TGTGCCAGCAGCTTCTACACTGAAGCTTTCTTT. As protein: CASSFYTEAFF. The rearrangement links TRBV5-6 to TRBJ1-1; D is unclear. The CDR3 length is 11 residues. Per the germline V gene, CDR1 is SGHDT and CDR2 is YYEEEE. V was trimmed by 2 bases and J by 3 bases, leaving 2 bases between them.

V and J are TRBV18 and TRBJ1-3, with D tentatively TRBD1 (6 bases). Germline CDR1 and CDR2: KGHSH and LQKENI. CDR3 size: 17 residues. Trimming pared 3 bases from V and 2 bases from J, leaving 17 bases between. CDR3 region: CASSPPGQREAGNTIYF. The DNA for the CDR3 is TGTGCCAGCTCACCCCCCGGACAGCGGGAGGCTGGAAACACCATATATTTT.

The chain links TRBV27 to TRBJ2-2; 12 nucleotides line up with TRBD2. V trimming: 3 bases; J trimming: 4 bases; junction bases outside the gene matches: 3. Per germline, CDR1 MNHEY and CDR2 SMNVEV (reference sequence). The CDR3 covers 16 residues. The CDR3 protein is CASSLTSGSPTGELFF. The CDR3 coding sequence is TGTGCCAGCAGTTTGACTAGCGGGAGTCCCACCGGGGAGCTGTTTTTT.

The chain uses TRBV28 and TRBJ1-6, with 8 bases lining up with TRBD1. Germline V gene data show CDR1 as MDHEN and CDR2 as SYDVKM. CDR3 size: 16 residues. With 6 bases clipped from V and 1 base from J, the junction kept 5 bases outside the gene matches. The CDR3 nucleotides read TGTGCCAGCAGATACAGGGGGGGGTCCTATAATTCACCCCTCCACTTT. The encoded protein is CASRYRGGSYNSPLHF.

This clone has only a few counts. The V and J genes are TRBV2 and TRBJ2-7, with D maybe TRBD2 (7 bases). From germline, CDR1 is SNHLY and CDR2 FYNNEI. This CDR3 region has 14 residues. Trimming removed 6 bases from V and 2 bases from J, with 14 bases in between. The CDR3: CASRGRGAPYEQYF. The CDR3 DNA is TGTGCCAGCAGGGGGAGGGGGGCGCCCTACGAGCAGTACTTC.

The rearrangement uses TRBV15 and TRBJ1-6; 8 bases align to TRBD1. Germline V gives CDR1 LNHNV, CDR2 YYDKDF (reference sequence). V lost 8 bases, J lost 9 bases, and 6 bases stayed unmatched. This CDR3 has 13 residues. DNA for the CDR3: TGTGCCACCGGAGGACAGGGCGGTTCACCCCTCCACTTT. Its protein is CATGGQGGSPLHF.

This chain links TRBV25-1 with TRBJ2-1, with no clear D. The germline V gene encodes CDR1 MGHDK and CDR2 SYGVNS. Trimming took off 0 bases at V and 7 bases at J, with 16 bases between the two ends. This CDR3 has 16 amino acids. The CDR3 reads CASSEYGGISTNEQFF. The CDR3 DNA is TGTGCCAGCAGTGAATATGGCGGTATCTCCACAAATGAGCAGTTCTTC.

J is TRBJ2-3 and V is TRBV5-1; TRBD2 matches at 9 bases. The CDR3 is 17 residues long. CDR1 is SGHRS and CDR2 is YFSETQ in the germline V gene. Losses at the gene ends were 0 bases for V and 1 base for J; bases not matched to a gene: 6. The CDR3 sequence is CASSLGVRTSGTDTQYF. The CDR3 nucleotides are TGCGCCAGCAGCTTGGGGGTACGGACTAGCGGCACAGATACGCAGTATTTT.

This clone appeared a single time. V usage is TRBV2 and J usage is TRBJ2-1; 8 nucleotides agree with TRBD2. Trimming took 4 bases from V and 5 from J; bases not matched to a gene: 10. Looked up from germline, CDR1 is SNHLY and CDR2 is FYNNEI. CDR3 length equals 16 residues. DNA of the CDR3: TGTGCCAGCAGTGCCTCCGGGACTAGGCAGCACAATGAGCAGTTCTTC. Its translation is CASSASGTRQHNEQFF. Full variable domain (missing parts from reference TRBV2 and TRBJ2-1): EPEVTQTPSHQVTQMGQEVILRCVPISNHLYFYWYRQILGQKVEFLVSFYNNEISEKSEIFDDQFSVERPDGSNFTLKIRSTKLEDSAMYFCASSASGTRQHNEQFFGPGTRLTVL.

The chain links TRBV5-1 to TRBJ2-4; no clear D gene. Germline-derived CDR1 and CDR2 are SGHRS and YFSETQ. The V end lost 4 bases, the J end lost 5 bases, and 10 bases lay between the germline ends. The CDR3 is 13 residues long. DNA for the CDR3: TGCGCCAGCAGCGACGGAGCTCAAAACATTCAGTACTTC. It translates to CASSDGAQNIQYF.

The table lists this clone with a count of one. The V and J genes are TRBV7-9 and TRBJ2-3; 12 bases are a match to TRBD2. The V gene's germline CDR1 is SEHNR and CDR2 FQNEAQ (reference sequence). CDR3 length equals 15 residues. V gave up 6 bases and J gave up 7 bases; unmatched junction bases: 8. CDR3 sequence reads: CASRPRTSGDHTQYF. The CDR3 region has the DNA TGTGCCAGCAGACCCCGGACTAGCGGGGACCATACGCAGTATTTT.

This clone was found a few times. The V gene is TRBV3-1 (or the pseudogene TRBV3-2), the J gene TRBJ2-3, with 7 positions matching TRBD1. Per the germline V gene, CDR1 is LGHDT and CDR2 is YNNKEL (reference sequence). The ends lost 4 bases at V and 6 bases at J; junction bases unmatched: 10. The CDR3 extends over 15 amino acids. The CDR3 region has the DNA TGTGCCAGCAGCCGAGGTACAGGGGAAGGGGATACGCAGTATTTT. As protein: CASSRGTGEGDTQYF.

J is TRBJ1-1 and V is TRBV14, with D uncertain. Trimming took 4 bases from V and 5 from J, leaving 14 bases between them. Per germline, CDR1 SGHDN and CDR2 FVKESK. The CDR3 consists of 14 residues. The CDR3 here is CASSPAGGRTEAFF. The DNA for the CDR3 is TGTGCCAGCAGCCCTGCAGGAGGTAGGACTGAAGCTTTCTTT.

This clone has a handful of counts. This chain joins TRBV7-3 and TRBJ1-1, with D tentatively TRBD1 (6 bases). Trimming took off 2 bases at V and 1 base at J, with 11 bases between the two ends. In germline, CDR1 is SGHTA, CDR2 FQGTGA. The CDR3 has 15 amino acids. CDR3 sequence (DNA): TGTGCCAGCAGCTTATCGGCAGGGGAGAACACTGAAGCTTTCTTT. This sequence encodes CASSLSAGENTEAFF.

This clone came up once. The rearrangement uses TRBV7-9 and TRBJ1-2; 7 bases fit TRBD1. Germline V lookup: CDR1 SEHNR, CDR2 FQNEAQ (reference sequence). The CDR3 consists of 15 residues. The junction had 7 bases not matched to a gene; V was cut back by 3 bases and J by 3 bases. CDR3 DNA: TGTGCCAGCAGCTTTTCGACAGGGCAGCACTATGGCTACACCTTC. Translation gives CASSFSTGQHYGYTF.

The chain couples TRBV3-1 (or the pseudogene TRBV3-2) to TRBJ2-5, with D hard to call. There are 14 residues in the CDR3. Germline V gene data show CDR1 as LGHDT and CDR2 as YNNKEL (reference sequence). V was clipped by 5 bases and J by 7 bases, with 17 bases between them. CDR3 in DNA: TGTGCCAGCAGCGGTGACAACGACGGTGGGACCCAGTACTTC. Translating gives CASSGDNDGGTQYF.

The chain links TRBV5-6 to TRBJ1-6; TRBD1 matches at 8 bases. Germline CDR1 is SGHDT and CDR2 is YYEEEE. V lost 4 bases and J lost 8; bases outside the gene matches: 11. This CDR3 is built from 16 residues. Written as DNA, the CDR3 is TGTGCCAGCAGCCTACGGACAGGGACGTACGATTCACCCCTCCACTTT. Amino acid sequence: CASSLRTGTYDSPLHF.

As concerns this clone: The sample carries other DNA sequences with the same CDR3. CDR3 bases: TGTGCCAGCTCACCCGACAGGAATGAGCAGTTCTTC. The encoded protein is CASSPDRNEQFF. The chain recombines TRBV18 with TRBJ2-1; tentatively, D is TRBD1 (6 bases). There are 12 residues in the CDR3. Trimming took 3 bases from V and 7 from J, leaving 7 bases between them. CDR1 KGHSH and CDR2 LQKENI come from the germline V gene.